This T cell receptor beta chain was found in a study of blood T cell repertoires in COVID-19. At the level of the study: Acute-phase and convalescent COVID-19 samples originated in the United States, Italy and Spain.

In assigning cohorts, the study relied on participant-reported clinical history. Resolution of symptoms, clearance, or two negative PCRs was present in recovered Cohort 3 donors. Clones were sequenced by immunoSEQ multiplex PCR, and TCRdb holds only the in-frame ones, with some missing. The data hold about 250,000 clones, with about nine tenths observed a single time. The CDR3 is 15 amino acids. The V gene's germline CDR1 is SGHNT and CDR2 YENEEA. Trimming shortened V by 0 bases and J by 3 bases, and 11 bases separated the two germline ends. Sequencing input: PBMCs or T cells enriched from blood (not recorded which). The chain combines TRBV11-3 with TRBJ2-5; D may be TRBD1 (5 bases). The source of this sequence is a woman between 18 and 30 years old who had recovered from COVID-19. The CDR3 spells CASSLEGAFEETQYF. The CDR3 DNA follows: TGTGCCAGCAGCTTAGAAGGGGCCTTTGAAGAGACCCAGTACTTC.